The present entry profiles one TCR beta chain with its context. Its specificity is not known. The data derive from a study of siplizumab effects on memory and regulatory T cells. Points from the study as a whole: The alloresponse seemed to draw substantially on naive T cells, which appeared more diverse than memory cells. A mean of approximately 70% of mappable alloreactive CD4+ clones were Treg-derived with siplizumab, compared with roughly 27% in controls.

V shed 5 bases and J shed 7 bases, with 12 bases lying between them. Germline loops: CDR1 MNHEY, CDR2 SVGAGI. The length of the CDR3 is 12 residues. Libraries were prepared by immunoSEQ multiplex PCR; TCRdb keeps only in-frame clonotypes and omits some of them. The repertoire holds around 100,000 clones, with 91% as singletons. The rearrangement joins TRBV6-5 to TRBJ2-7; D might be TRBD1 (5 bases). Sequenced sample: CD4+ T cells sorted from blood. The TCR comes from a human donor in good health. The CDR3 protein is CASSRTFGEQYF. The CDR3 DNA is TGTGCCAGCAGTAGGACATTCGGGGAGCAGTACTTC.